This T cell receptor beta chain was captured in a study of regulatory T cells in long-lasting Graves disease (dated by TCRdb to the early 2020s). With respect to the entire study: Antithyroid drugs had been taken for less than 3 months by newly diagnosed Graves' disease patients. A total of around 35 samples underwent TCR sequencing, from about 13 patients with persistent Graves' disease and approximately 20 patients with newly diagnosed Graves' disease. Peripheral blood TCR sequencing and RNA sequencing compared persistent Graves' disease patients with newly diagnosed Graves' disease patients. The study took place in China and was registered as a clinical trial. Results the study describes overall, beyond this receptor: More public clonotypes were shared among persistent patients (over 2,500) than among newly diagnosed patients (roughly 1,000). The study examined only peripheral blood because the primary lesion, thyroid tissue, could not be accessed. Compared with newly diagnosed patients, patients with persistent Graves' disease had lower TCR Shannon entropy and fewer highly expanded clones, which suggests clonal expansion. Persistent disease showed preferential use of TRBV28, TRBJ1-2 and TRBJ2-5, whereas newly diagnosed disease favored TRBV20-1 and TRBJ2-1. The authors acknowledged the small sample size as a limitation that may reduce accuracy. Sequencing and analysis were limited to the TCR beta chain.

This clonotype was counted ten times or more. The clone's antigen remains unknown. No base quality values were provided; no much bigger clone lies one nucleotide off. The time point tag for this specimen amounts to: newly diagnosed GD, antithyroid drugs for less than 3 months. For both TCR sequencing and RNA sequencing, RNA was extracted from PBMCs in TRIzol. The diagnosis of Graves' disease was made according to American Thyroid Association guidelines. The patients came from an endocrinology department in Xi'an, China. From each patient, nine milliliters of peripheral blood was collected into an EDTA anticoagulant tube. Ficoll Paque Plus density gradient separation was used to isolate PBMCs, and no additional T cell sorting was done. An Agilent 2100 Bioanalyzer and agarose gel were used to check RNA quality, while a NanoDrop 2000 measured RNA concentration. Libraries were built with multiplex PCR. The data were produced on an Illumina HiSeq 4000. iRepertoire HTBI primers and Arm-PCR amplification of CDR3 regions were used to construct TCR beta libraries. Gel purification was performed on PCR products prior to sequencing. The original pipeline was this. A total of roughly 65 TRBV and approximately 15 TRBJ segments were identified across samples and were used for gene usage analysis of CDR3 amino acid clonotypes. COPE and FqMerger were used to merge filtered high-quality paired reads into contigs. BLAST was used to align contigs to IMGT TRBV, TRBD and TRBJ reference genes, with CDR3 defined following IMGT. Clonotypes above 0.1% frequency were classified as highly expanded clones. Shannon entropy served as the measure of repertoire diversity, while the Gini coefficient captured V-J evenness. A clonotype found in more than one individual was treated as public. Starting from the raw public reads, TCRdb applied fastp trimming at Q25, assembled clones with MiXCR and retained in-frame beta chains. For every CDR3 protein sequence, its rows merge into one entry that carries the most common genes and DNA. The V and J calls and clone size come from TCRdb's table, not from the authors' own analysis. A total of about 430,000 distinct CDR3 sequences appear in this sample, 15% of them only once. Clones ranked in the top ten supply about 7.6% of the sample.

From its cysteine to its phenylalanine, the CDR3 spans 9 amino acids. Kept here is only the CDR3 DNA, which spans 27 bases and is read in frame from base 1. V drops 6 bases and J drops 4 bases, leaving 1 base in between. The germline V gene provides CDR1 MDHEN and CDR2 SYDVKM. These data were also reused for a study on T cells in Graves' hyperthyroidism and ophthalmopathy. From the second report: A patient counted as having stable Graves' hyperthyroidism if no progression to ophthalmopathy occurred over 18 months of follow-up. Hyperthyroidism patients were aged 18 to 65 years and newly diagnosed, with disease duration of less than 2 months. The study excluded patients with uncontrolled infections, other autoimmune diseases, pregnancy or lactation. Diagnoses were established on the basis of clinical symptoms, serum thyroxine and TRAb, thyroid ultrasound, and orbital computed tomography. A first-round RT-PCR of the TCR CDR3 used the HTBI primer set with the Qiagen OneStep RT-PCR kit. Most expanded thyroid clonotypes (frequency above 0.001) were also detected in blood, suggesting blood repertoires may reflect thyroid immune responses. In cross-validation, a model built on a 13 V-J signature told ophthalmopathy apart from stable hyperthyroidism with 87.88% sensitivity and roughly 82% specificity, and in testing the same model reached 80%/75%. In validation, progression to ophthalmopathy was predicted by the model with 70.59% sensitivity and under 85% specificity, a median of roughly six months before onset. To identify distinguishing TCR V-J signatures, a discovery cohort of about 95 patients was used, comprising some 45 with Graves' ophthalmopathy and roughly 60 with stable Graves' hyperthyroidism. Prospective prediction of ophthalmopathy was tested in an independent validation cohort of approximately 19 hyperthyroidism patients and 15 to 17 patients who later progressed to ophthalmopathy. For training and testing, the approximately 97 patients in the discovery cohort were randomly divided in a 7:3 ratio. The study also compared thyroid tissue and blood T-cell repertoires from roughly 6 Graves' hyperthyroidism patients. Once sampling was done, hyperthyroidism patients were given methimazole at a starting dose of 30 mg daily, whereas ophthalmopathy patients were given high-dose intravenous methylprednisolone. The libraries were constructed in a second round of multiplex PCR and then size-selected and purified. Sequencing of the libraries was done on an Illumina HiSeq2000 using paired-end 100 bp reads. SOAPnuke was used to process the raw data, throwing out any read that contained adapters or uncalled bases, had a mean Phred below 15, or lacked an exact constant-primer or identifier match. High-quality paired reads were merged using COPE v1.2.5, and each unique nucleotide sequence was defined as a clonotype. MiTCR v1.1 was used to align clonotypes to the IMGT TRBV, TRBD and TRBJ reference segments. Analysis was restricted to V-J combinations with a frequency above 0.0001, which covered 99.2% of repertoires. The TCS score was defined as the ratio of F50 (clonal expansion) to E x V (chaos), calculated using BLOSUM62-based TCRdist between CDR3 peptides within each V-J. Welch's t-statistics and random forest reduced several hundred V-J features to some 14, which were used in a naive Bayes classifier (R e1071). Sample size was not statistically predetermined, and blinding of investigators to group allocation was not performed. The paper reports TCR Vbeta CDR3 sequencing of more than 120 peripheral blood samples: approximately 41 ophthalmopathy, around 80 hyperthyroidism and 17 progressor patients.

This clonotype originated in a woman in her forties with Graves disease. Donor details come from another sample of the same person, matched by shared clones. The sequences come from peripheral blood mononuclear cells (PBMCs), collected at new diagnosis, from a patient treated with antithyroid drugs. The rearranged segments are TRBV28 and TRBJ2-7; the D gene cannot be resolved reliably. The CDR3 loop reads CASRYEQYF. In nucleotide form, the sequence is TGTGCCAGCAGGTACGAGCAGTACTTC. Joined to the reference TRBV28 and TRBJ2-7 proteins, this CDR3 gives the full variable domain: DVKVTQSSRYLVKRTGEKVFLECVQDMDHENMFWYRQDPGLGLRLIYFSYDVKMKEKGDIPEGYSVSREKKERFSLILESASTNQTSMYLCASRYEQYFGPGTRLTVT.